This T cell receptor beta chain came from a study of T cells in Graves' hyperthyroidism and ophthalmopathy (dated by TCRdb to about 2019). Turning to the overall study: Peripheral blood samples were taken at initial diagnosis, before any treatment was given. For training and testing, the 100 or so patients in the discovery cohort were randomly divided in a 7:3 ratio. After blood sampling, hyperthyroidism patients were treated with methimazole at a starting dose of 30 mg daily, and ophthalmopathy patients were treated with high-dose intravenous methylprednisolone. To identify distinguishing TCR V-J signatures, a discovery cohort of some 100 patients was used, comprising some 45 with Graves' ophthalmopathy and approximately 57 with stable Graves' hyperthyroidism. Thyroid tissue and blood T-cell repertoires from about six Graves' hyperthyroidism patients were also compared in the study. The paper reports TCR Vbeta CDR3 sequencing of approximately 140 peripheral blood samples: over 40 ophthalmopathy, roughly 80 hyperthyroidism and around 17 progressor patients. Prospective prediction of ophthalmopathy was tested in an independent validation cohort of fewer than 20 hyperthyroidism patients and some 17 patients who later progressed to ophthalmopathy. Broader findings and caveats from the paper: Sample size was not statistically predetermined, and blinding of investigators to group allocation was not performed. During validation, the model predicted progression to ophthalmopathy a median of around six months ahead of onset, with roughly 65% sensitivity and about 72% specificity. A 13 V-J signature model separated ophthalmopathy from stable hyperthyroidism, with approximately 86% sensitivity and about 81% specificity in cross-validation and 80%/75% in testing. Blood samples also contained most of the expanded thyroid clonotypes (frequency above 0.001), which suggests that blood repertoires may reflect thyroid immune responses.

Stable Graves' hyperthyroidism was defined as the absence of progression to ophthalmopathy over 18 months of follow-up. The hyperthyroidism patients were between 18 and 65 years old and newly diagnosed, with a disease duration of less than 2 months. The study excluded patients with uncontrolled infections, other autoimmune diseases, pregnancy or lactation. Diagnoses relied on clinical symptoms, serum thyroxine and TRAb, thyroid ultrasound and orbital computed tomography. Ficoll-Paque density gradient centrifugation was used to isolate PBMCs from around 10 ml of fresh peripheral blood. Total RNA was extracted with Trizol reagent, and quality was checked on an Agilent 2100 Bioanalyzer. V lost 3 bases and J lost 2 bases; the stretch between them is 12 bases long. The CDR3 starts with the cysteine, ends with the phenylalanine, and has 15 residues. Only the CDR3 region is kept as DNA, spanning 45 bases read in frame from base 1. According to the germline V gene, CDR1 reads MDHEN and CDR2 reads SYDVKM.

The table lists this clonotype with many counts. Its binding antigen is unknown. Nothing much larger sits one base from this clone, and base qualities are not available. TCR beta CDR3 regions were amplified from RNA transcripts. The first round of RT-PCR for the TCR CDR3 was performed with the HTBI primer set and the Qiagen OneStep RT-PCR kit. Libraries were constructed in a second round of multiplex PCR, after which size selection and purification were performed. Paired-end sequencing of the libraries was performed with 100 bp reads on an Illumina HiSeq2000. On the authors' methods: SOAPnuke was used to process the raw data, throwing out any read that contained adapters or uncalled bases, had a mean Phred below 15, or lacked an exact constant-primer or identifier match. COPE v1.2.5 was used to merge the high-quality paired reads, and each unique nucleotide sequence was defined as a clonotype. MiTCR v1.1 was used to align clonotypes to the IMGT TRBV, TRBD and TRBJ reference segments. The analysis was restricted to V-J combinations with a frequency above 0.0001, which together covered just over 98% of the repertoires. A TCS score was defined as the ratio between F50 (clonal expansion) and ExV (chaos), using BLOSUM62-based TCRdist between CDR3 peptides within each V-J. Welch's t-statistics and random forest reduced roughly 540 V-J features to 10 to 15, which were used in a naive Bayes classifier (R e1071). TCRdb reworked the public reads: Q25 trimming with fastp, MiXCR clone assembly, productive beta chains retained. Rows merge per CDR3 protein into single entries with the most common DNA and genes. TCRdb assigned the V and J calls; the authors' analysis was not used. The table for this sample lists 600,000 or so distinct CDR3 sequences; roughly 16% of them were counted only once. The ten biggest clones cover less than 4.5% of the sample.

This receptor chain uses TRBV28 and TRBJ2-3; too little of a D gene remains to name it. Sequenced input: blood. The source of this sequence is a woman in her twenties or thirties with Graves' hyperthyroidism. The nucleotide sequence reads as follows: TGTGCCAGCAGTTTCAGCAAGTTTTCCACAGATACGCAGTATTTT. Its translation reads: CASSFSKFSTDTQYF.